The present T cell receptor beta chain was sequenced within a study of beta chain features in type 1 diabetes. The study's findings and limits: The analysis here could not establish whether HLA type shapes TCRB rearrangement.

All of the isolated RNA was reverse transcribed, so expressed TCRB transcripts were sequenced. Libraries were prepared by immunoSEQ multiplex PCR; TCRdb keeps only in-frame clonotypes and omits some of them. The data hold approximately 150,000 clones, with less than 11% observed a single time. Per the germline V gene, CDR1 is SGHAT and CDR2 is FQNNGV. This CDR3 has 17 amino acids. V gave up 1 base and J gave up 7 bases; unmatched junction bases: 11. A note on this clone: Antigen specificity is unknown.

This receptor was obtained from a man aged 18 to 29 in good health. The specimen was naive CD4+ T cells from blood. The genes are TRBV11-2 and TRBJ1-5; TRBD1 matches at 9 bases. The CDR3 DNA sequence: TGTGCCAGCAGCTTAGGTGTGACAGGGGGACCGGGGCAGCCCCAGCATTTT. This translates into CASSLGVTGGPGQPQHF.